Sequencing of this TCR beta chain was carried out in a study of T cell responses to AZD1222 COVID-19 vaccine. V shed 5 bases and J 4 bases; nucleotides not matched to a gene: 10. The CDR3 extends over 17 amino acids. Germline values: CDR1 WNHNN, CDR2 SYGVQD (reference sequence). Clones were sequenced by immunoSEQ multiplex PCR, and TCRdb holds only the in-frame ones, with some missing. The table has around 130,000 clones, 89% seen once. The gene calls are TRBV10-1 and TRBJ2-7, with 14 bases fitting TRBD2. The sequences come from peripheral blood, collected on day 0 of AZD1222 vaccination. This TCR was sampled from an adult in good health. Here the CDR3 DNA reads TGCGCCAGCAGTCCTGGACTAGCGGGAGGTACTACGTACGAGCAGTACTTC. Its protein is CASSPGLAGGTTYEQYF.